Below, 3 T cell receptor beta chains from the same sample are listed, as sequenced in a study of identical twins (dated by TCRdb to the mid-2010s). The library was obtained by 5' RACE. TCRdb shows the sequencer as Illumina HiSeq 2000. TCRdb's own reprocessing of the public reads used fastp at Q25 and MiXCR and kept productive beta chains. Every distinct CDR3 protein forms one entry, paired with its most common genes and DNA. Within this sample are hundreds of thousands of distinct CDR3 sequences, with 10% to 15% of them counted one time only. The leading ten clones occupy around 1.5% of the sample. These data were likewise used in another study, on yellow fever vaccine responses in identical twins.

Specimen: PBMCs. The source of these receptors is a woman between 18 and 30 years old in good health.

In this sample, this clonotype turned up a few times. The CDR3 sequence: CASSEVKGLAVHEQFF. CDR3 coding DNA: TGTGCCAGCAGTGAAGTGAAGGGGCTAGCCGTCCATGAGCAGTTCTTC. The V call is TRBV6-4, the J call TRBJ2-1, with D perhaps TRBD1 or TRBD2 (5 bases each). This CDR3 has 16 amino acids. V shed 3 bases and J shed 8 bases, with 20 bases lying between them. Germline values: CDR1 MRHNA, CDR2 SNTAGT.

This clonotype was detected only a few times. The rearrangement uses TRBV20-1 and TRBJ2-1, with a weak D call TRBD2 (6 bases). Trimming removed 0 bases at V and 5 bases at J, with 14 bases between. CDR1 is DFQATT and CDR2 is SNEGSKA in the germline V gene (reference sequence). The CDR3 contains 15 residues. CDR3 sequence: CSARDRERADNEQFF. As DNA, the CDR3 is TGCAGTGCTAGAGATCGGGAGCGGGCAGACAATGAGCAGTTCTTC.

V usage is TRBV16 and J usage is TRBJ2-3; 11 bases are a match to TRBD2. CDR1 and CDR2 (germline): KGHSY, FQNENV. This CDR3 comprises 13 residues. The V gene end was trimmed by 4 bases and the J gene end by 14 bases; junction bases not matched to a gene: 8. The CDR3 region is CASSLEWTSGWYF. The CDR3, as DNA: TGTGCCAGCAGCCTGGAATGGACTAGCGGGTGGTATTTT.